A single TCR beta chain is shown here with its context. The CDR3 has 15 amino acids. Germline CDR1 is SGHTA and CDR2 is FQGNSA. V lost 0 bases and J 0 bases, leaving 8 bases between the germline ends. Assay used: immunoSEQ multiplex PCR; TCRdb lists only in-frame clones, some missing. This table has some 120,000 clones, roughly 84% appearing once. The record originates from a study of control samples from healthy donors and cancer patients. The sequenced sample was blood. The chain has TRBV7-2 and TRBJ1-1; D gene unclear. The clonotype was recovered from a middle-aged man in good health. The CDR3 protein is CASSLAVTLNTEAFF. The CDR3 coding sequence is TGTGCCAGCAGCTTAGCCGTCACGCTGAACACTGAAGCTTTCTTT.